The TCR beta chain under discussion was sequenced for a study of spatial heterogeneity in lung cancer (dated by TCRdb to between 2018 and 2021). Concerning the study at large: Donors were some 78 patients with early-stage, untreated non-small cell lung cancer from the lung TRACERx cohort. In the raw uncorrected reads, each unique combination of TCR and UMI appeared more than ten times on average. Beta-chain transcripts were consistently detected in greater numbers than alpha-chain transcripts, which likely reflected higher beta-chain transcript abundance. The study linked features of the TCR repertoire to counts of nonsynonymous mutations, which were determined by whole-exome sequencing of tumor tissue. Follow-up PBMC samples were sequenced whenever available, with a median time to follow-up of 2 to 3 years after resection. The study quantitatively compared TCR alpha and beta repertoires across multiple tumor regions, matched nontumor lung and blood in non-small cell lung cancer. Both alpha and beta chains were TCR-sequenced in 210 or so tumor regions, around 64 matched nontumor lung samples and roughly 50 PBMC samples obtained at surgery. What the authors observed across the whole study: Only 14 patients were included in the comparisons of baseline and follow-up blood repertoires. Ubiquitous expanded tumor TCRs were found in blood more often at tumor resection than at routine follow-up. Confirming at a functional level the hypothesis that regional TCRs recognize regional mutations was considered to require additional single-cell paired TCR alpha and beta sequencing.

Measured from the cysteine to the phenylalanine, the CDR3 is 16 residues long. Of all the DNA, just the CDR3 is kept, 48 bases in frame from base 1. Ends trimmed: V by 5 bases, J by 5 bases; bases unmatched to a gene: 8. This specimen's time point label, interpreted: blood at routine non-recurrence follow-up after resection. Whole RNA extracted from tumor and nontumor lung tissue, or from cryopreserved PBMC samples, was used for TCR sequencing without cell sorting. Only patients with enough RNA available from two or more tumor regions were chosen for TCR sequencing. Note on this clonotype: What antigen it recognizes has not been identified. The input lacks base qualities; no much larger clone sits a single base away.

The library was made by 5' RACE. Reads for this sample came from a NextSeq 500. In the TCR library protocol, a unique molecular identifier was attached to each TCR cDNA molecule so that PCR and sequencing errors could be corrected. As for how the authors treated the data: Decombinator tools were used for TCR identification, UMI-based error correction and CDR3 extraction. TCRs above a frequency of 2 per 1,000, corresponding to the top 1% of the tumor frequency distribution, were defined as expanded. Each repertoire was subsampled 100 times to 5,000 TCRs, after which Renyi diversity was computed with the R vegan package. To build CDR3 similarity networks, amino acid triplet string-kernel similarity was used, and CDR3s were connected when their pairwise similarity was above 0.82. The public reads were reprocessed in TCRdb via fastp at Q25 and MiXCR, keeping in-frame beta chains. Merged by CDR3 protein, the rows form single entries marked with the most common genes and DNA. None of the V and J calls come from the authors' own analysis; TCRdb made them. The sample has tens of thousands of distinct CDR3 sequences on record, around 19% of them singletons. 20% to 25% of the sample rests with the top ten.

The chain is encoded by TRBV12-3 or TRBV12-4 joined to TRBJ2-5; TRBD2 aligns with 13 central bases. The material sequenced was PBMCs, taken at follow-up. The TCR originated in a male donor with early-stage non-small cell lung cancer. CDR3 loop: CASSAGLAGVGETQYF. DNA sequence: TGTGCCAGCAGTGCCGGACTAGCGGGAGTGGGGGAGACCCAGTACTTC.